This T cell receptor (beta chain) stems from a study of blood T cells in healthy people across ages. Findings of the study overall: Researchers deemed the diversity estimates from one million T cells underestimates.

Details on this clonotype: Its antigen is unidentified.

Next came a second PCR, run for roughly 6 to 11 cycles, which used a sample-barcoded 5' primer along with a J-beta primer mix. MiXCR, applied by TCRdb to the 5' RACE reads, yields one record per CDR3 protein. This sample yields about 1 million distinct CDR3 sequences, of which around 43% are seen a single time; over 15% belongs to the top ten. The source material was blood. The clonotype was recovered from a woman aged 55 to 70 in good health.

The CDR3 reads CSALRDRGDEQYF. DNA for the CDR3: TGCAGTGCCCTCCGGGACAGGGGAGACGAGCAGTACTTC. The chain combines TRBV20-1 with TRBJ2-7; 10 positions agree with TRBD1. CDR3 size: 13 residues. CDR1 is DFQATT and CDR2 is SNEGSKA in the germline V gene (reference sequence). V was clipped by 6 bases and J by 5 bases; unmatched bases: 7.